This entry concerns a single T cell receptor (beta chain). The antigen is undetermined. Cells designated naive CD8 were CD45RO-negative and were positively selected for CCR7, with terminally differentiated effector memory CD45RA+ cells excluded. These data belong to a study of shared clonotypes between healthy human individuals. Study results and limitations: Sorted-subset samples were not fully sequenced, rarefaction indicated.

The trim removed 6 bases at V and 1 base at J, leaving 3 bases unmatched. In germline, CDR1 is SNHLY, CDR2 FYNNEI. The CDR3 is 14 amino acids. The repertoire was sequenced with immunoSEQ multiplex PCR; TCRdb's copy has only in-frame clones and lacks some. Of some 2 million clones in the sample, approximately 94% were seen once. This sequence was found in a man aged 18 to 29 in good health. The sample comprised naive CD8+ T cells sorted from blood. The chain joins TRBV2 to TRBJ2-3; 8 bases are shared with TRBD1. CDR3 sequence (DNA): TGTGCCAGCAGGACGGGACAGGGCACAGATACGCAGTATTTT. This translates into CASRTGQGTDTQYF.